These 14 T cell receptor beta chains originate from one sample sequenced in a study of cytomegalovirus exposure and HLA in healthy donors. Primers included in the PCR were 60 Vbeta and 13 Jbeta primers. The table came from immunoSEQ multiplex PCR; TCRdb's copy has only in-frame clones and leaves some out. The sample holds roughly 53,000 clones. Sequencing was done on a sample of PBMCs. Source of these receptors: a female donor in good health and CMV-seronegative.

V is TRBV27 and J is TRBJ1-2; TRBD1 aligns across 11 bases. The CDR3 length is 14 residues. Per germline, CDR1 MNHEY and CDR2 SMNVEV (reference sequence). With V trimmed by 6 bases and J by 7 bases, 7 bases remained unmatched. In DNA form, the CDR3 reads TGTGCCAGCAGAGCCCCGGGACAGGGGGTTGGCTACACCTTC. Protein sequence: CASRAPGQGVGYTF.

The genes are TRBV19 and TRBJ1-5, with D perhaps matching TRBD1 (5 bases). In germline, CDR1 is LNHDA, CDR2 SQIVND (reference sequence). This CDR3 is built from 15 residues. Deletions cut 5 bases from V and 7 bases from J, with 18 bases between. CDR3 region: CASSRPGGERQPQHF. As DNA, the CDR3 is TGTGCCAGTAGTCGCCCCGGGGGAGAACGGCAGCCCCAGCATTTT.

The genes are TRBV5-6 and TRBJ1-2; perhaps TRBD1 as D (6 bases). The CDR3 runs to 15 residues. Germline V lookup: CDR1 SGHDT, CDR2 YYEEEE. Trimming shortened V by 0 bases and J by 3 bases, and 12 bases separated the two germline ends. The CDR3: CASSLAGRQDYGYTF. The CDR3 region has the DNA TGTGCCAGCAGCTTGGCGGGAAGACAGGACTATGGCTACACCTTC.

The V gene is TRBV29-1, the J gene TRBJ1-1; 10 bases fit TRBD1. Germline CDR1 and CDR2: SQVTM and ANQGSEA. The V segment lost 7 bases and the J segment 10 bases; nucleotides outside the gene matches: 12. This CDR3 has 13 residues. The CDR3 bases are TGCAGCGCCGACAGGGGGCAGGGGGGGGGAGCTTTCTTT. Amino acids: CSADRGQGGGAFF.

The chain employs TRBV30 and TRBJ1-2, with TRBD1 as a possible D gene (5 bases). Trimming shortened V by 0 bases and J by 3 bases, and 14 bases separated the two germline ends. CDR3 length equals 15 residues. Germline CDR1 is GTSNPN and CDR2 is SVGIG (reference sequence). The CDR3 DNA reads TGTGCCTGGAGTGTAATGGGGCAAGGGGACTATGGCTACACCTTC. Amino acids: CAWSVMGQGDYGYTF.

The rearrangement links TRBV19 to TRBJ1-1; 9 bases match TRBD1. The length of the CDR3 is 17 residues. The germline V gene has CDR1 LNHDA and CDR2 SQIVND (reference sequence). V gave up 6 bases and J gave up 3 bases; unmatched junction bases: 14. CDR3 bases: TGTGCCAGTAGGCGGGATCGGAACAGGGGGCGTGACACTGAAGCTTTCTTT. This codes for CASRRDRNRGRDTEAFF.

J is TRBJ2-1 and V is TRBV28, with 9 bases fitting TRBD2. The CDR3 spans 14 residues. Germline-derived CDR1 and CDR2 are MDHEN and SYDVKM. The J segment lost 1 base and the V segment lost 8 bases, leaving 3 bases of the junction unmatched. The CDR3 loop is CASHSGSSYNEQFF. DNA for the CDR3: TGTGCCAGCCATAGCGGGAGTTCCTACAATGAGCAGTTCTTC.

The rearrangement links TRBV7-2 to TRBJ1-5, with D unclear. Germline V gives CDR1 SGHTA, CDR2 FQGNSA. The CDR3 contains 13 residues. V was clipped by 3 bases and J by 9 bases, with 12 bases between them. CDR3 nucleotide sequence: TGTGCCAGCAGCTTTGTTAGGAGTCTGCCCCAGCATTTT. Amino acids: CASSFVRSLPQHF.

This chain uses TRBV5-8 with TRBJ1-2; D possibly corresponds to TRBD1 (6 bases). Germline loops: CDR1 SGHTS, CDR2 YDEGEE. V was pared by 2 bases and J by 7 bases, with 9 bases between. CDR3 length equals 12 residues. Here the CDR3 reads CASSFPGAGYTF. In DNA, the CDR3 is TGTGCCAGCAGCTTTCCAGGGGCTGGCTACACCTTC.

J is TRBJ2-6 and V is TRBV5-1; D is undetermined. CDR3 length: 16 residues. Germline V gene lookup returns CDR1 SGHRS and CDR2 YFSETQ. V was pared by 0 bases and J by 4 bases, with 11 bases between. The CDR3: CASSLGPAGGANVLTF. The CDR3 nucleotides are TGCGCCAGCAGCTTGGGACCCGCCGGGGGGGCCAACGTCCTGACTTTC.

The V gene is TRBV29-1, the J gene TRBJ1-1; perhaps TRBD1 as D (5 bases). The V end was cut by 7 bases, the J end by 5 bases, with 20 bases between. CDR1 SQVTM and CDR2 ANQGSEA come from the germline V gene. The CDR3 is 14 residues long. For the CDR3, the DNA is TGCAGCGCCGCTAAGAGGGGACTAAGTACTGAAGCTTTCTTT. Amino acid sequence: CSAAKRGLSTEAFF.

The genes are TRBV15 and TRBJ2-3; D gene uncertain. V was trimmed by 1 base and J by 0 bases, leaving 11 bases between them. CDR1 and CDR2 (germline): LNHNV, YYDKDF (reference sequence). This CDR3 spans 16 amino acids. The CDR3 DNA is TGTGCCACCAGCAGAGTAGGAGTTACTAGCACAGATACGCAGTATTTT. Residues: CATSRVGVTSTDTQYF.

The CDR3 coding sequence is TGTGCCTGGAACAGGAATGGCTACACCTTC. Its translation: CAWNRNGYTF. The genes are TRBV30 and TRBJ1-2, with D possibly matching TRBD1 (5 bases). The V and J ends lost 4 bases and 6 bases respectively, with 6 bases between them. CDR1 is GTSNPN and CDR2 is SVGIG in the germline V gene (reference sequence). This CDR3 region has 10 residues. The full variable domain, completed using reference TRBV30 and TRBJ1-2, is SQTIHQWPATLVQPVGSPLSLECTVEGTSNPNLYWYRQAAGRGLQLLFYSVGIGQISSEVPQNLSASRPQDRQFILSSKKLLLSDSGFYLCAWNRNGYTFGSGTRLTVV.

The J gene is TRBJ1-3, the V gene TRBV29-1; D ambiguous. Germline-derived CDR1 and CDR2 are SQVTM and ANQGSEA. The CDR3 length is 13 residues. The germline V and J ends were trimmed by 2 bases and 7 bases, with 12 bases remaining between them. CDR3 bases: TGCAGCGTTGAACCGGCAACCGGGAACACCATATATTTT. It specifies CSVEPATGNTIYF.